A selection of T cell receptor beta chains follows, all from one sample in a study of blood T cell repertoires in COVID-19. Clones were read by immunoSEQ multiplex PCR, and TCRdb kept only the in-frame ones, dropping some. Here the sample spans 80,000 to 85,000 clones, 84% being singletons. The sequencing sample was made of peripheral blood. These receptors all come from a human donor in a cohort sampled during active COVID-19. The conserved cysteine and the conserved F or W are not part of the CDR3 here. The order of the fields is V gene, J gene, CDR3 protein.

>TRBV7-6|TRBJ2-7
ASSARRGGYEQY
>TRBV7-3|TRBJ2-1
ASSRRGEQF
>TRBV28|TRBJ2-7
ASRNRGQTYEQY
>TRBV7-2|TRBJ2-7
ASSWGQGPYEQY
>TRBV6-5|TRBJ2-7
ASRGTGQGVQQY
>TRBV5-1|TRBJ2-1
ASSFRQGIVHNEQF
>TRBV28|TRBJ1-1
ASSLGRRAGTEAF
>TRBV4-1|TRBJ2-1
ASSQPRLAGGTGNEQF
>TRBV28|TRBJ1-1
ASSDPDIIKTLNTEAF
>TRBV7-2|TRBJ1-6
ASSLAQASPLH
>TRBV7-6|TRBJ2-1
ASSSDPHREF
>TRBV5-1|TRBJ2-7
ASSQGTGVTYEQY
>TRBV7-2|TRBJ2-3
ASSYDWTGGFAQY
>TRBV27|TRBJ2-3
ASSSSLIAGAGTDTQY
>TRBV3-1/TRBV3-2|TRBJ2-1
ASSHPPRLGRNEQF
>TRBV5-1|TRBJ2-3
ASSVSGGGDTQY